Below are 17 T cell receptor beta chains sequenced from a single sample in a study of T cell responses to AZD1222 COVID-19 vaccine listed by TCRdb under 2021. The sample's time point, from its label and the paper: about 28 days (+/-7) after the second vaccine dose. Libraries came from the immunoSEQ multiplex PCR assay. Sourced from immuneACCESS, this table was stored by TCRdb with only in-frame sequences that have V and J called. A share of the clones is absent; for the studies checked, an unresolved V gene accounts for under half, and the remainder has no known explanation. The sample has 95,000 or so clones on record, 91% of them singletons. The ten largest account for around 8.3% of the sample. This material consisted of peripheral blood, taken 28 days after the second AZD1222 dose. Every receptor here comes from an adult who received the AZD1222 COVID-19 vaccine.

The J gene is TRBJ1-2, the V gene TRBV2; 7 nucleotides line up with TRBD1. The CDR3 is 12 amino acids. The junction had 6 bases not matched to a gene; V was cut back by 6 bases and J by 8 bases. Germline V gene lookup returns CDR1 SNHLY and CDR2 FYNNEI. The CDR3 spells CASRPTGEGYTF. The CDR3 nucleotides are TGTGCCAGCAGGCCTACAGGGGAGGGCTACACCTTC.

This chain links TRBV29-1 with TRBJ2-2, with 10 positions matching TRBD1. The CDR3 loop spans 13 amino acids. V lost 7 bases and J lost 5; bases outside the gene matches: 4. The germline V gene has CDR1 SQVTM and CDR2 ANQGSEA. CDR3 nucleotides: TGCAGCGGCCGACAGGGGGCGACCGGGGAGCTGTTTTTT. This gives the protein CSGRQGATGELFF.

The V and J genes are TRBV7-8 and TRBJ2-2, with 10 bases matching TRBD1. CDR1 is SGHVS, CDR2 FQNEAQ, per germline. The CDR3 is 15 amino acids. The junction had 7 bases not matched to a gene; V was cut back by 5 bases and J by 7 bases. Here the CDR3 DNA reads TGTGCCAGCAGCGCGCGGACAGGGGGAGGCGGGGAGCTGTTTTTT. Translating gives CASSARTGGGGELFF.

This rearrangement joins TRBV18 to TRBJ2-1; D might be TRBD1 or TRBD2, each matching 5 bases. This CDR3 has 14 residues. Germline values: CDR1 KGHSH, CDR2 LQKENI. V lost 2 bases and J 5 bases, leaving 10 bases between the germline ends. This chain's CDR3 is CASSPGTANNEQFF. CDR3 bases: TGTGCCAGCTCACCAGGGACCGCAAACAATGAGCAGTTCTTC.

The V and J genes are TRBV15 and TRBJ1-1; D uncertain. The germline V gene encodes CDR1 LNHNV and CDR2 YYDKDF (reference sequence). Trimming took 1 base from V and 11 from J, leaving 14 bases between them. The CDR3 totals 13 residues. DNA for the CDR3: TGTGCCACCAGCAGAGTATACGAGGCGGGGGCTTTCTTT. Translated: CATSRVYEAGAFF.

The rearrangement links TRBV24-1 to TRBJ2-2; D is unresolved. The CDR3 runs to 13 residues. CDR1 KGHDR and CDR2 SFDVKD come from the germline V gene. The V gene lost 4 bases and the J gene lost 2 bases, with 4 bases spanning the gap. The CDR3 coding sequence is TGTGCCACCAGTGAGACCAACACCGGGGAGCTGTTTTTT. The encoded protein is CATSETNTGELFF.

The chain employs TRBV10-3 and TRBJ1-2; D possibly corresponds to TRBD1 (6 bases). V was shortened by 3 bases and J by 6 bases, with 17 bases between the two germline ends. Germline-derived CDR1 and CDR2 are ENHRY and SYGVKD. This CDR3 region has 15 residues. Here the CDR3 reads CAISDYGTQRHGYTF. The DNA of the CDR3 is TGTGCCATCAGTGATTACGGGACACAAAGGCATGGCTACACCTTC.

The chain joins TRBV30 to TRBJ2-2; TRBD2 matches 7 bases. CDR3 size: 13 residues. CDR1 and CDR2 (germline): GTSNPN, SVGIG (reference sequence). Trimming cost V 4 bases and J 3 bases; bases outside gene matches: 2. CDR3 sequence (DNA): TGTGCCTGGAAACTAGCGTACACCGGGGAGCTGTTTTTT. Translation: CAWKLAYTGELFF.

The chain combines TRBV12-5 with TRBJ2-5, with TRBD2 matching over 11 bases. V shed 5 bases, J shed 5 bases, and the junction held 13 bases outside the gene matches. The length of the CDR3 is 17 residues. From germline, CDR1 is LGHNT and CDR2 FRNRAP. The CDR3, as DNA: TGTGCTAGTGGTCCAGGACGGGGGACTAGCGGTTGGGAGACCCAGTACTTC. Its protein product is CASGPGRGTSGWETQYF.

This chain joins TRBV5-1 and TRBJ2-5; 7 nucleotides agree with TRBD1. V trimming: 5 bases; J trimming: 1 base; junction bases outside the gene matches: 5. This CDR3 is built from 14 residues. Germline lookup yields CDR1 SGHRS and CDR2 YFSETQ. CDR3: CASRGTESQETQYF. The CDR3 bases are TGCGCCAGCAGGGGGACAGAGAGCCAAGAGACCCAGTACTTC.

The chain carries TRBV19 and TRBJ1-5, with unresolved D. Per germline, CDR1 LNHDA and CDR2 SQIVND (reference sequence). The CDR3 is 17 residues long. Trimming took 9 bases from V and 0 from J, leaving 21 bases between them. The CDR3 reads CASSTLGATHSNQPQHF. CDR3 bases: TGTGCCAGCTCAACTCTGGGTGCGACTCATAGCAATCAGCCCCAGCATTTT.

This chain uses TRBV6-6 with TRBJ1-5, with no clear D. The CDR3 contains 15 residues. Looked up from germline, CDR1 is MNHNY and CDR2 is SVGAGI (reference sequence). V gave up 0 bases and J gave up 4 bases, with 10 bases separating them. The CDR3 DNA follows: TGTGCCAGCAGTTACTCCGGAGGCCCTAATCAGCCCCAGCATTTT. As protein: CASSYSGGPNQPQHF.

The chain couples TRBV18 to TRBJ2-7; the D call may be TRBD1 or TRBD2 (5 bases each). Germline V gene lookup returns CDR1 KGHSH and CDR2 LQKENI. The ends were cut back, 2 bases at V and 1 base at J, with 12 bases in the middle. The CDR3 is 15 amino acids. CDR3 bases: TGTGCCAGCTCACCAGGCGAGGGGCGATCCTACGAGCAGTACTTC. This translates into CASSPGEGRSYEQYF.

CDR3 residues: CASSLGGTGAYEQYF. In nucleotides, the CDR3 is TGCGCCAGCAGCTTGGGGGGGACAGGGGCCTACGAGCAGTACTTC. V and J are TRBV5-1 and TRBJ2-7, with 10 bases aligning to TRBD1. This CDR3 is 15 amino acids long. V was pared by 0 bases and J by 2 bases, with 2 bases of the junction left unmatched. Germline V gives CDR1 SGHRS, CDR2 YFSETQ.

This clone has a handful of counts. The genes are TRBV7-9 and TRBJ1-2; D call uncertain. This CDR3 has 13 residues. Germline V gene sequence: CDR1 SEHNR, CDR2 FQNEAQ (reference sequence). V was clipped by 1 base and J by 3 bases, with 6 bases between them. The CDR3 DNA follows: TGTGCCAGCAGCTTAGAGGGATACTATGGCTACACCTTC. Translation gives CASSLEGYYGYTF.

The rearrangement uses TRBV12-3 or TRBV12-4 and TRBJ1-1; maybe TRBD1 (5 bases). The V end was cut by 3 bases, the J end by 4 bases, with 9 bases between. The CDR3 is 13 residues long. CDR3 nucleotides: TGTGCCAGCAGTTTGAGGGGATCCACTGAAGCTTTCTTT. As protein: CASSLRGSTEAFF.

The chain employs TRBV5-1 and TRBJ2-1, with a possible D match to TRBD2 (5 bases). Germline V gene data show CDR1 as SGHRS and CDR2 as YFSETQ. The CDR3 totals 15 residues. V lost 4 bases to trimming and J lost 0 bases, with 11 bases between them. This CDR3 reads CASSRDSVSYNEQFF. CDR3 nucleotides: TGCGCCAGCAGCAGGGATAGCGTCTCCTACAATGAGCAGTTCTTC.